This T cell receptor (beta chain) was recovered during a study of blood T cells in healthy people across ages. CDR3 length: 13 residues. The V end lost 3 bases, the J end lost 4 bases, and 10 bases lay between the germline ends. The germline V gene has CDR1 DFQATT and CDR2 SNEGSKA (reference sequence). In regard to this clonotype: As yet, its antigen is unknown.

Study results and limitations: Nothing was known about donor CMV status, and this possibly confounded expanded clonotype changes.

With a J-beta primer mix and a sample-barcoded 5' primer, a second PCR ran about 7 to 11 cycles. Each cDNA molecule was tagged by a template-switch adaptor with 12 random nucleotides. TCRdb re-called the 5' RACE reads through MiXCR, storing one row per CDR3 protein. The table has 700,000 to 900,000 distinct CDR3 sequences, roughly 50% seen once. This chain uses TRBV20-1 with TRBJ2-1; TRBD2 might be the D (5 bases). The source is a man older than 75 in good health. Material for sequencing was blood. The CDR3 here is CSASKTKYNEQFF. For the CDR3, the DNA is TGCAGTGCTAGTAAGACTAAATACAATGAGCAGTTCTTC.